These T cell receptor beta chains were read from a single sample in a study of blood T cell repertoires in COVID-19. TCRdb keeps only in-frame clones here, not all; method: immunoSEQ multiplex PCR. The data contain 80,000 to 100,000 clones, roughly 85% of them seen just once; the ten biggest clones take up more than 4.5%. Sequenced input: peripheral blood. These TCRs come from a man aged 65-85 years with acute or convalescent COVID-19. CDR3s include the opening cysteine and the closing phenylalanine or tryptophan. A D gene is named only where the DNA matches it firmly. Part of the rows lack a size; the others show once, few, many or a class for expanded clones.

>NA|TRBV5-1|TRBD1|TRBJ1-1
TGCGCCAGCAGCTCTTACAGGGGGAGCACTGAAGCTTTCTTT
CASSSYRGSTEAFF
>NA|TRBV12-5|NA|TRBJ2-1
TGTGCTAGTGGTAACCTCTTAGGGGGGGGAGGGAATGAGCAGTTCTTC
CASGNLLGGGGNEQFF
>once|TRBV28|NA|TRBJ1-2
TGTGCCAGCACACTCAGGGACTATGGAACCTCCTATGGCTACACCTTC
CASTLRDYGTSYGYTF
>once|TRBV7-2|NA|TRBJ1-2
TGTGCCAGCATGGGGCAGGTTGGCTATGGCTACACCTTC
CASMGQVGYGYTF
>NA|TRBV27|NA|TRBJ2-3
TGTGCCAGCAGTCCCCTCCGGGACTGGAGCACAGATACGCAGTATTTT
CASSPLRDWSTDTQYF
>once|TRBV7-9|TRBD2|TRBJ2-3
TGTGCCAGCAGCTTTAGCGGGGCGGTGGGGGATACGCAGTATTTT
CASSFSGAVGDTQYF
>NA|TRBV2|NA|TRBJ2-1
TGTGCCAGCAAGGAGGGAACCTATGAGCAGTTCTTC
CASKEGTYEQFF
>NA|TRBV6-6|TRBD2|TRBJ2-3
TGTGCCAGCAAATGGGGGGGGGTCGGCACAGATACGCAGTATTTT
CASKWGGVGTDTQYF
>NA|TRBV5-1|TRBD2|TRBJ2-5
TGCGCCAGCAGCTCCGGACTAGCGGGGGCCCAAGAGACCCAGTACTTC
CASSSGLAGAQETQYF
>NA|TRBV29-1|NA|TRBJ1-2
TGCAGCGTTGCCAGTGGGGGAGGGGGCTACACCTTC
CSVASGGGGYTF
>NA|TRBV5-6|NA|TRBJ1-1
TGTGCCAGCAGCTTGGTGGAGGGGACTAAAGCTTTCTTT
CASSLVEGTKAFF
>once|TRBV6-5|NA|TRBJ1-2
TGTGCCAGCAGGAATACAGGGAGATCTAACTATGGCTACACCTTC
CASRNTGRSNYGYTF
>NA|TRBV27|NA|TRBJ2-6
TGTGCCAGCAGTTCTCACAGCCCCGTCTCTGGGGCCAACGTCCTGACTTTC
CASSSHSPVSGANVLTF
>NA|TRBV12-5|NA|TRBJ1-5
TGTGCTAGTGGCCCCTCCAGGGCAGGGTTGGATGGCAATCAGCCCCAGCATTTT
CASGPSRAGLDGNQPQHF
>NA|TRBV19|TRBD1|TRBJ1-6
TGTGCCAGTACCCAATCGACCAGGGGACAGGGGTCCTATAATTCACCCCTCCACTTT
CASTQSTRGQGSYNSPLHF
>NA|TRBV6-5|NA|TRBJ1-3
TGTGCCAGCAGTTCCATCACAGGAGGGTCTGGAAACACCATATATTTT
CASSSITGGSGNTIYF
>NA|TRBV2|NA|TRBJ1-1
TGTGCCAGCAGCTCGGGACAATGGACTGAAGCTTTCTTT
CASSSGQWTEAFF
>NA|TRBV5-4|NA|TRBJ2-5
TGTGCCAGCAGCTCAAAGGACCAGGGCGGAGAGACCCAGTACTTC
CASSSKDQGGETQYF
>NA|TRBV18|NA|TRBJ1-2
TGTGCCAGCTCACCCCCGACAGGCGTGAACTATGGCTACACCTTC
CASSPPTGVNYGYTF
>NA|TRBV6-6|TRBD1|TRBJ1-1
TGTGCCAGCAGGGACGGGACAGGTGGTAGAGACACTGAAGCTTTCTTT
CASRDGTGGRDTEAFF
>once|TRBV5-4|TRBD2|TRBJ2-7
TGTGCCAGCAGTCCTTCCGGGGGGGCGTCCTACGAGCAGTACTTC
CASSPSGGASYEQYF
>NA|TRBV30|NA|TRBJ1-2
TGTGCCTGGAGCCCGGGACACAGTATTGGCTACACCTTC
CAWSPGHSIGYTF
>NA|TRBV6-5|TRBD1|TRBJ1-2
TGTGCCAGCAGTTACTCGACAGGGGAGAGTGGCTACACCTTC
CASSYSTGESGYTF
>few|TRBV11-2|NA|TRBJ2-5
TGTGCCAGCAGCTCCCAGTCGCAAGAGACCCAGTACTTC
CASSSQSQETQYF
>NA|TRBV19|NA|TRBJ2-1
TGTGCCAGTAGTAACAGGGTGGGGCTATACAATGAGCAGTTCTTC
CASSNRVGLYNEQFF
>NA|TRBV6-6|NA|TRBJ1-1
TGTGCCAGCAGTACAGGAAACATGAACACTGAAGCTTTCTTT
CASSTGNMNTEAFF
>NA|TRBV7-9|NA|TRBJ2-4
TGTGCCAGCAGCCGCTTTGACCCCGGGGGAATCAAAAACATTCAGTACTTC
CASSRFDPGGIKNIQYF
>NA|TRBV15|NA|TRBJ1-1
TGTGCCACCAGCAGACAGGGGAACACTGAAGCTTTCTTT
CATSRQGNTEAFF
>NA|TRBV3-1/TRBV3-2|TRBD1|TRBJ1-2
TGTGCCAGCAGAGACAGGGGGCATCACTATGGCTACACCTTC
CASRDRGHHYGYTF